Listed here is a single TCR beta chain. V was clipped by 6 bases and J by 3 bases; unmatched bases: 4. CDR1 and CDR2 (germline): MDHEN, SYDVKM. The CDR3 spans 13 residues. This sample is part of a study of blood T cell repertoires in COVID-19. Across the study: T cells, B-cell-depleted T cells, or PBMCs supplied cDNA or gDNA.

TCRdb's copy holds only in-frame clones and misses some; the assay was immunoSEQ multiplex PCR. The table records more than 45,000 clones, 75% to 85% of them present only once. The chain recombines TRBV28 with TRBJ1-2, with 7 bases identical to TRBD1. Sequenced material: peripheral blood. The receptor's source is a man in his forties or fifties with acute or convalescent COVID-19. CDR3 bases: TGTGCCAGCAGCATCGACAGGGACTATGGCTACACCTTC. Its translation: CASSIDRDYGYTF.